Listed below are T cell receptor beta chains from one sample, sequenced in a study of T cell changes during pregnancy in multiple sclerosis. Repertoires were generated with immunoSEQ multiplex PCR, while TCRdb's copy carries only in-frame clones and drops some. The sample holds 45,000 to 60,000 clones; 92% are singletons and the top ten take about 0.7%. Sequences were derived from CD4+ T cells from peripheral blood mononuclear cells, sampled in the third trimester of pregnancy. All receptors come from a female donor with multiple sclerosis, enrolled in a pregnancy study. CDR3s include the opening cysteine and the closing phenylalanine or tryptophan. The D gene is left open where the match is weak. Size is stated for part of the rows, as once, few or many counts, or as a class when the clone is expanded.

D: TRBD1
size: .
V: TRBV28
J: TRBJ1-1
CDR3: CATYRRTGMTEAFF
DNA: TGTGCCACCTACAGGCGGACAGGGATGACTGAAGCTTTCTTT

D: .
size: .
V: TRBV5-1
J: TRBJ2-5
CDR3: CASSTVDSGKETQYF
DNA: TGCGCCAGCAGCACCGTGGACAGCGGTAAGGAGACCCAGTACTTC

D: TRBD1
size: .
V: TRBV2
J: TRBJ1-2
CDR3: CASRDQGVHYGYTF
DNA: TGTGCCAGCAGGGATCAGGGGGTGCACTATGGCTACACCTTC

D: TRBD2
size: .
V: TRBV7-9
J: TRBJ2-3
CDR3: CASRSGLAPLTDTQYF
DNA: TGTGCCAGCAGATCGGGACTAGCGCCCCTCACAGATACGCAGTATTTT

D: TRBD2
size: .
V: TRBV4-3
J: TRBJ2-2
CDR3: CASSQEGGVTGELFF
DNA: TGCGCCAGCAGCCAAGAGGGGGGGGTAACCGGGGAGCTGTTTTTT

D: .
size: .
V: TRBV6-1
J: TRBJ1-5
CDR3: CASSEGADNQPQHF
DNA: TGTGCCAGCAGTGAAGGGGCAGACAATCAGCCCCAGCATTTT

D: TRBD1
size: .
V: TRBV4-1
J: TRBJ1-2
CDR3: CASSQVLGQRSYGYTF
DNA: TGCGCCAGCAGCCAAGTCTTGGGACAGAGATCCTATGGCTACACCTTC

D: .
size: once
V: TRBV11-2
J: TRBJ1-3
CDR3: CASSPLWGAGNTIYF
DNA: TGTGCCAGCAGCCCCTTGTGGGGGGCTGGAAACACCATATATTTT

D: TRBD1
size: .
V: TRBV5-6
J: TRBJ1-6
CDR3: CASSLPTGGDSPLHF
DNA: TGTGCCAGCAGCTTGCCGACAGGGGGCGATTCACCCCTCCACTTT

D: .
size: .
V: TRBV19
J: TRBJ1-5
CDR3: CASSRQPDQPQHF
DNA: TGTGCCAGTAGCAGGCAGCCCGATCAGCCCCAGCATTTT

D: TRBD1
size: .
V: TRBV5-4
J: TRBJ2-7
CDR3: CASSLGGQGAVGEQYF
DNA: TGTGCCAGCAGCTTGGGGGGACAGGGGGCAGTAGGCGAGCAGTACTTC

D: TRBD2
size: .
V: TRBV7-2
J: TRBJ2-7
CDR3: CASSPRGGRFYEQYF
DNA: TGTGCCAGCAGCCCGAGAGGCGGGAGGTTCTACGAGCAGTACTTC

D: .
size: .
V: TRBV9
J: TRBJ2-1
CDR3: CASSVGGIPYNEQFF
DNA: TGTGCCAGCAGCGTCGGAGGCATACCTTACAATGAGCAGTTCTTC

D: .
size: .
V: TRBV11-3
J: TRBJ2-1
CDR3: CASSLDGSSGEQFF
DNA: TGTGCCAGCAGCTTAGATGGATCTTCGGGTGAGCAGTTCTTC

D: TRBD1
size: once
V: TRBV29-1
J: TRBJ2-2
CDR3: CSAISGQGFTGELFF
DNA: TGCAGCGCGATCTCGGGACAGGGGTTCACCGGGGAGCTGTTTTTT

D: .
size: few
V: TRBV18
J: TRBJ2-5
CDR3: CASSPLYQETQYF
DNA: TGTGCCAGCTCACCCCTGTACCAAGAGACCCAGTACTTC

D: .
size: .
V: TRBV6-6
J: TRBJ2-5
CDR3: CASTQLLTQETQYF
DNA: TGTGCCAGCACCCAACTCCTAACCCAAGAGACCCAGTACTTC

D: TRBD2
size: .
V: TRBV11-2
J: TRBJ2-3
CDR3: CASSLIRTSGRNSTDTQYF
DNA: TGTGCCAGCAGCTTAATACGGACTAGCGGGAGGAATAGCACAGATACGCAGTATTTT

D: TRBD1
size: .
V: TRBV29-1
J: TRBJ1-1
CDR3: CSVDRTGLQNTEAFF
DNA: TGCAGCGTTGATAGGACAGGCCTCCAGAACACTGAAGCTTTCTTT

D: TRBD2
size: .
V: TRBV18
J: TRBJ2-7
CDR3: CASSKAGEQYF
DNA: TGTGCCAGCTCGAAAGCGGGGGAGCAGTACTTC

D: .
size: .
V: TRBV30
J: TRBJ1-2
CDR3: CAWRAGVGYGYTF
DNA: TGTGCCTGGAGGGCAGGGGTTGGGTATGGCTACACCTTC

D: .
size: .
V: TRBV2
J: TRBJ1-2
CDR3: CASSAWGVGIGYTF
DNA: TGTGCCAGCAGTGCTTGGGGCGTTGGGATTGGCTACACCTTC

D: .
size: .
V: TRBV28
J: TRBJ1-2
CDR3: CAQRGADGYTF
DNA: TGTGCCCAGCGGGGGGCCGACGGCTACACCTTC

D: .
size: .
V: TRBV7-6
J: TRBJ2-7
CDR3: CASSLDRFYEQYF
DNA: TGTGCCAGCAGCTTAGATCGGTTCTACGAGCAGTACTTC

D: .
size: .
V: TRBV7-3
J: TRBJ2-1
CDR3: CASSRESSYNEQFF
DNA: TGTGCCAGCTCGAGGGAGAGTTCCTACAATGAGCAGTTCTTC

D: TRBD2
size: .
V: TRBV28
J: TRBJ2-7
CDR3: CASSPPLAYYEQYF
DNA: TGTGCCAGCAGTCCCCCACTAGCGTACTACGAGCAGTACTTC

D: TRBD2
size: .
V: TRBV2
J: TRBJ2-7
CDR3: CASSEAGLAGGEQYF
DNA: TGTGCCAGCAGTGAAGCTGGACTAGCGGGAGGCGAGCAGTACTTC

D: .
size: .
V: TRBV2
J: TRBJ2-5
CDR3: CASTHRERETQYF
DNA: TGTGCCAGCACCCACAGGGAGCGGGAGACCCAGTACTTC

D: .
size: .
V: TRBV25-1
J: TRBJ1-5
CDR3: CASSFGISNQPQHF
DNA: TGTGCCAGCTCTTTCGGGATTTCCAATCAGCCCCAGCATTTT

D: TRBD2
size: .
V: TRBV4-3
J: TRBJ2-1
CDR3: CASSQDPGGGPNYNEQFF
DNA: TGCGCCAGCAGCCAAGATCCCGGGGGGGGCCCCAATTACAATGAGCAGTTCTTC

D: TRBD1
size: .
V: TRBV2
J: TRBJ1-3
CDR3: CASSEARDRRNTIYF
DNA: TGTGCCAGCAGTGAAGCGAGGGACAGGAGAAACACCATATATTTT